The clone carrying this TCR beta chain was seen more than once but under ten times. Its antigen is unidentified. The sample is drawn from a study of glioma-infiltrating T cells. Findings of the study overall: Very few CDR3 sequences were shared between tissue and blood.

TCR alpha and beta CDR3 regions were amplified from RNA using iRepertoire nested multiplex PCR. For one-step reverse transcription and amplification, 100-400 ng of tissue mRNA or PBMC total RNA was used. TCRdb redid the calling of the multiplex PCR reads with MiXCR, one entry per CDR3 protein. The table includes over 90,000 distinct CDR3 sequences, approximately 28% detected once. The clonotype originates from a human donor with low-grade glioma or glioblastoma, undergoing nonglioma brain surgery, or in good health (not recorded which). The sequenced sample was glioma tissue, nonneoplastic brain tissue, or PBMCs (not recorded which).

CDR3 DNA sequence: TGTGCCAGCAGCCTCGAGCTGGCCAATCAGCCCCAGCATTTT. Translated: CASSLELANQPQHF. V gene TRBV16 combines with J gene TRBJ1-5; D unresolved. The germline V and J ends were trimmed by 4 bases and 3 bases, with 10 bases remaining between them. The CDR3 extends over 14 amino acids. CDR1 and CDR2 from the germline V gene are KGHSY and FQNENV. Variable domain in full (rest from reference TRBV16 and TRBJ1-5): GEEVAQTPKHLVRGEGQKAKLYCAPIKGHSYVFWYQQVLKNEFKFLISFQNENVFDETGMPKERFSAKCLPNSPCSLEIQATKLEDSAVYFCASSLELANQPQHFGDGTRLSIL.